This TCR beta chain was documented in a study of T cell responses to AZD1222 COVID-19 vaccine. Study-level results: Spike as a whole was targeted by vaccine-associated CD4 TCRs, dominant at 160-218 and 743-854.

V was pared by 10 bases and J by 4 bases, with 19 bases between. The germline CDR1 and CDR2 sequences are SEHNR and FQNEAQ (reference sequence). The CDR3 runs to 14 residues. Note on this clone: Its specificity is not known.

This table comes from immunoSEQ multiplex PCR, and its TCRdb copy is limited to in-frame clones, with some not included. The data show over 100,000 clones, with about 88% seen just once and approximately 17% held by the top ten. This sequence joins TRBV7-9 and TRBJ1-1; a possible D gene is TRBD1 (6 bases). This sequence originates from an adult in good health. The sample consisted of peripheral blood, taken on day 0 of AZD1222 vaccination. In DNA form, the CDR3 reads TGTGCCACCCAGGCCGGGACAATGAGCACTGAAGCTTTCTTT. This sequence encodes CATQAGTMSTEAFF.